Below, 32 T cell receptor beta chains from the same sample are listed, as sequenced in a study of T-cell reconstitution after alpha-beta-depleted transplantation in children. For TCRbeta, the library was prepared with unique molecular identifiers. TCRdb reprocessed the PCR reads with MiXCR, giving one entry per CDR3 protein. The sample shows some 120,000 distinct CDR3 sequences, 10% of them seen only once. Sequenced material: PBMCs, taken before TCRalphabeta/CD19-depleted stem cell transplant. These receptors all stem from a boy aged 2 to 10 with acute lymphoblastic leukemia, due to receive a stem cell transplant.

This clonotype was seen ten or more times. J is TRBJ1-5 and V is TRBV5-1, with 8 nucleotides matching TRBD1. Losses at the gene ends were 4 bases for V and 3 bases for J; bases not matched to a gene: 9. In germline, CDR1 is SGHRS, CDR2 YFSETQ. The CDR3 is 16 residues long. The CDR3 loop is CASSATGEGPNQPQHF. CDR3 bases: TGCGCCAGCAGCGCGACAGGGGAGGGACCCAATCAGCCCCAGCATTTT.

The chain has TRBV11-1 and TRBJ2-2; D ambiguous. The germline V and J ends were trimmed by 1 base and 6 bases, with 21 bases remaining between them. CDR3 length: 18 residues. From germline, CDR1 is SGHAT and CDR2 FQDESV (reference sequence). As DNA, the CDR3 is TGTGCCAGCAGCTTAGTCCGGGTGAGGCAGCCGCGACCCGGGGAGCTGTTTTTT. Amino acid sequence: CASSLVRVRQPRPGELFF.

This clonotype was counted a few times. The chain links TRBV11-2 to TRBJ1-6; TRBD1 agrees at 7 bases. The CDR3 extends over 15 amino acids. V shed 2 bases, J shed 6 bases, and the junction held 4 bases outside the gene matches. CDR1 SGHAT and CDR2 FQNNGV come from the germline V gene. CDR3 sequence (DNA): TGTGCCAGCAGCTTACAGGGGGTCTCTAATTCACCCCTCCACTTT. Translated, it gives CASSLQGVSNSPLHF.

In its sample, this clonotype was seen a few times. The rearrangement joins TRBV15 to TRBJ2-7; the match to TRBD2 covers 12 bases. The CDR3 contains 16 residues. Germline V gene sequence: CDR1 LNHNV, CDR2 YYDKDF (reference sequence). Germline trimming cut 3 bases from V and 6 bases from J; bases unmatched to any gene: 9. CDR3 sequence (DNA): TGTGCCACCAGCAGCACAAGGCTAGCGGGAGGGCTCGAGCAGTACTTC. Translated, it gives CATSSTRLAGGLEQYF.

This clonotype has more than one count but fewer than ten. V and J are TRBV5-1 and TRBJ1-1; D is perhaps TRBD1 (6 bases). The CDR3 covers 15 residues. In germline, CDR1 is SGHRS, CDR2 YFSETQ. Between the trimmed V and J ends, which lost 4 bases and 5 bases, there was a span of 18 bases. The CDR3 spells CASSPTQGSRTEAFF. Written as DNA, the CDR3 is TGCGCCAGCAGCCCGACCCAGGGGAGTCGTACTGAAGCTTTCTTT.

In its sample, this clonotype was seen a few times. CDR3 residues: CAISDRGSYEQYF. DNA for the CDR3: TGTGCCATCAGTGACAGGGGGTCCTACGAGCAGTACTTC. The V call is TRBV10-3, the J call TRBJ2-7, with TRBD1 matching 7 bases. The V gene's germline CDR1 is ENHRY and CDR2 SYGVKD. This CDR3 has 13 residues. V was pared by 3 bases and J by 1 base, with 0 bases of the junction left unmatched.

Regarding this clonotype: A much larger clone differs by one base, so this may be a read error. This sequence joins TRBV7-3 and TRBJ2-1; D is unclear. This CDR3 contains 16 residues. The V gene's germline CDR1 is SGHTA and CDR2 FQGTGA. V lost 0 bases and J 3 bases, leaving 12 bases between the germline ends. This CDR3 reads CASSLTSGERYNEQFF. The CDR3 DNA reads TGTGCCAGCAGCTTAACCAGTGGCGAGCGCTACAATGAGCAGTTCTTC. The variable domain in full, completed from reference TRBV7-3 and TRBJ2-1, reads GAGVSQTPSNKVTEKGKYVELRCDPISGHTALYWYRQSLGQGPEFLIYFQGTGAADDSGLPNDRFFAVRPEGSVSTLKIQRTERGDSAVYLCASSLTSGERYNEQFFGPGTRLTVL.

The rearrangement uses TRBV15 and TRBJ2-1; TRBD1 agrees at 10 bases. In germline, CDR1 is LNHNV, CDR2 YYDKDF (reference sequence). CDR3 length: 17 residues. The trim removed 3 bases at V and 3 bases at J, leaving 8 bases unmatched. CDR3 DNA: TGTGCCACCAGCAGGCCGACCGGGACAGGGGACTACAATGAGCAGTTCTTC. This codes for CATSRPTGTGDYNEQFF.

This chain joins TRBV18 and TRBJ1-3; D possibly corresponds to TRBD1 (6 bases). V was trimmed by 3 bases and J by 4 bases, leaving 13 bases between them. Germline lookup yields CDR1 KGHSH and CDR2 LQKENI. The CDR3 has 15 amino acids. The CDR3 DNA reads as TGTGCCAGCTCACCGTCGGGGGGGCGCGGAAACACCATATATTTT. This translates into CASSPSGGRGNTIYF.

The J gene is TRBJ2-7, the V gene TRBV30; D might be TRBD1 (6 bases). Germline values: CDR1 GTSNPN, CDR2 SVGIG (reference sequence). V was pared by 3 bases and J by 3 bases, with 15 bases between. The CDR3 consists of 14 residues. CDR3 sequence (DNA): TGTGCCTGGAGACTAGGACAGCTCAACTACGAGCAGTACTTC. Protein sequence: CAWRLGQLNYEQYF.

This clonotype was observed many times. Here the CDR3 reads CASSPSFRWARPDNEQFF. CDR3 in DNA: TGTGCCAGCAGCCCTTCGTTTCGGTGGGCTAGGCCGGACAATGAGCAGTTCTTC. This chain uses TRBV3-1 with TRBJ2-1, with no clear D. The germline CDR1 and CDR2 sequences are LGHDT and YNNKEL (reference sequence). CDR3 length equals 18 residues. The V gene lost 4 bases and the J gene lost 5 bases, with 24 bases spanning the gap.

This chain uses TRBV20-1 with TRBJ1-1; 7 nucleotides agree with TRBD1. The CDR3 contains 16 residues. V shed 5 bases and J 0 bases; nucleotides not matched to a gene: 12. From germline, CDR1 is DFQATT and CDR2 SNEGSKA (reference sequence). CDR3 nucleotide sequence: TGCAGTGCTCCACCGGCACGACAGGGAATGAACACTGAAGCTTTCTTT. This codes for CSAPPARQGMNTEAFF.

This chain joins TRBV20-1 and TRBJ1-2, with D possibly TRBD1 on 6 matching bases. In germline, CDR1 is DFQATT, CDR2 SNEGSKA (reference sequence). V was shortened by 3 bases and J by 5 bases, with 10 bases between the two germline ends. This CDR3 has 12 amino acids. The CDR3 sequence: CSARPQGYGYTF. The CDR3 nucleotides are TGCAGTGCTAGGCCGCAGGGGTATGGCTACACCTTC.

This clonotype turned up a few times. V usage is TRBV7-7 and J usage is TRBJ2-3; TRBD1 is a possible D gene (6 bases). The CDR3 has 15 residues. Between the trimmed V and J ends, which lost 1 base and 2 bases, there was a span of 10 bases. Germline loops: CDR1 SSHAT, CDR2 FNYEAQ (reference sequence). The CDR3 nucleotides are TGTGCCAGCAGCTTAGGGACAGTGTTCACAGATACGCAGTATTTT. This sequence encodes CASSLGTVFTDTQYF.

The CDR3 loop reads CSAPRMGTEAFF. CDR3 nucleotide sequence: TGCAGTGCTCCCAGGATGGGCACTGAAGCTTTCTTT. This sequence joins TRBV20-1 and TRBJ1-1; the D is unclear. Germline V gene lookup returns CDR1 DFQATT and CDR2 SNEGSKA (reference sequence). The CDR3 loop spans 12 amino acids. V lost 5 bases and J lost 4, with 11 bases in between.

This clonotype was observed many times. This chain connects TRBV12-3 or TRBV12-4 to TRBJ2-2, with TRBD1 matching over 8 bases. Losses at the gene ends were 5 bases for V and 0 bases for J; bases not matched to a gene: 2. CDR3 size: 15 residues. CDR3 protein: CASSATGANTGELFF. As DNA, the CDR3 is TGTGCCAGCAGTGCGACAGGGGCGAACACCGGGGAGCTGTTTTTT.

This clonotype was detected many times. The V and J genes are TRBV10-3 and TRBJ2-7, with D unresolved. This CDR3 contains 12 residues. V shed 6 bases and J shed 3 bases, with 9 bases lying between them. Germline CDR1 and CDR2: ENHRY and SYGVKD. The CDR3 loop is CAIRDQLYEQYF. Written as DNA, the CDR3 is TGTGCCATCAGGGACCAACTCTACGAGCAGTACTTC.

The gene calls are TRBV7-9 and TRBJ2-7, with D possibly matching TRBD2 (5 bases). The CDR3 length is 15 residues. From germline, CDR1 is SEHNR and CDR2 FQNEAQ (reference sequence). V shed 1 base and J shed 0 bases, with 10 bases lying between them. CDR3 residues: CASSLDPSNSYEQYF. The CDR3 DNA follows: TGTGCCAGCAGCTTAGACCCTAGCAACTCCTACGAGCAGTACTTC. Drawing the rest from reference TRBV7-9 and TRBJ2-7, the complete variable domain is DTGVSQNPRHKITKRGQNVTFRCDPISEHNRLYWYRQTLGQGPEFLTYFQNEAQLEKSRLLSDRFSAERPKGSFSTLEIQRTEQGDSAMYLCASSLDPSNSYEQYFGPGTRLTVT.

There are many counts of this clonotype. This chain joins TRBV12-3 or TRBV12-4 and TRBJ2-3; D not certain. The V end lost 5 bases, the J end lost 6 bases, and 9 bases lay between the germline ends. The CDR3 is made up of 12 amino acids. CDR3 in amino acids: CASSPLPDTQYF. The CDR3 bases are TGTGCCAGCAGTCCCCTGCCCGATACGCAGTATTTT.

V is TRBV9 and J is TRBJ2-3, with D unresolved. V lost 3 bases, J lost 2 bases, and 10 bases lay in between. Germline V gives CDR1 SGDLS, CDR2 YYNGEE. The CDR3 sequence is 14 residues long. The CDR3 here is CASSALANTDTQYF. The CDR3 DNA sequence: TGTGCCAGCAGCGCCCTCGCGAACACAGATACGCAGTATTTT.

Details on this clonotype: Compared with germline, one end of the junction differs, possibly owing to a read error. V and J are TRBV7-7 and TRBJ2-4; possible D gene TRBD1, 6 bases. CDR1 is SSHAT, CDR2 FNYEAQ, per germline (reference sequence). The CDR3 consists of 16 residues. The CDR3: CASSLARTEAKNIQYF. The CDR3 DNA reads as TGTGCTAGCAGCTTAGCAAGGACAGAAGCCAAAAACATTCAGTACTTC.

The chain combines TRBV18 with TRBJ2-5; weak D call: TRBD2 (5 bases). Deletions cut 2 bases from V and 5 bases from J, with 9 bases between. The length of the CDR3 is 13 residues. Germline V gives CDR1 KGHSH, CDR2 LQKENI. This CDR3 is CASSPGSRETQYF. CDR3 bases: TGTGCCAGCTCACCAGGGAGCCGGGAGACCCAGTACTTC.

This clonotype was observed many times. V usage is TRBV7-9 and J usage is TRBJ2-1; possible D gene TRBD1, 5 bases. V lost 2 bases and J lost 10, with 9 bases in between. Per germline, CDR1 SEHNR and CDR2 FQNEAQ (reference sequence). The CDR3 runs 12 residues. The CDR3 coding sequence is TGTGCCAGCAGCTTAAGCTCAGGGGAGCAGTTCTTC. It specifies CASSLSSGEQFF.

V usage is TRBV20-1 and J usage is TRBJ2-1; 8 positions agree with TRBD2. Losses at the gene ends were 6 bases for V and 4 bases for J; bases not matched to a gene: 14. Germline CDR1 reads DFQATT; CDR2 reads SNEGSKA (reference sequence). The CDR3 runs 16 residues. This CDR3 reads CSAPSTGRAPYNEQFF. CDR3 DNA: TGCAGTGCCCCTTCCACCGGGAGGGCCCCTTACAATGAGCAGTTCTTC.

The chain carries TRBV12-3 or TRBV12-4 and TRBJ2-5; 16 nucleotides line up with TRBD2. V was clipped by 5 bases and J by 5 bases; unmatched bases: 5. This CDR3 spans 16 amino acids. The CDR3 loop is CASSKGLAGGGETQYF. In DNA, the CDR3 is TGTGCCAGCAGTAAGGGACTAGCGGGAGGGGGCGAGACCCAGTACTTC.

The sample holds many counts of this clonotype. CDR3 residues: CASISVGLQGHTDTQYF. CDR3 sequence (DNA): TGCGCCAGCATAAGCGTGGGTCTCCAGGGACACACAGATACGCAGTATTTT. The V and J genes are TRBV10-2 and TRBJ2-3, with D tentatively TRBD1 (6 bases). This CDR3 is 17 amino acids long. Trimming took off 7 bases at V and 2 bases at J, with 22 bases between the two ends. Germline V lookup: CDR1 WSHSY, CDR2 SAAADI.

This clonotype was picked up a small number of times. The chain couples TRBV10-3 to TRBJ2-5; D remains unclear. V lost 10 bases, J lost 1 base, and 7 bases lay in between. Germline values: CDR1 ENHRY, CDR2 SYGVKD. The CDR3 consists of 11 residues. DNA of the CDR3: TGTGCCACCGGGTTCCAAGAGACCCAGTACTTC. As protein: CATGFQETQYF.

The gene calls are TRBV12-3 or TRBV12-4 and TRBJ1-1, with 7 positions matching TRBD1. With V trimmed by 4 bases and J by 1 base, 6 bases remained unmatched. There are 15 residues in the CDR3. CDR3 bases: TGTGCCAGCAGTTCCCGCAGGGGGGGGAACACTGAAGCTTTCTTT. Encoded protein: CASSSRRGGNTEAFF.

The CDR3 loop reads CASSGGRIYNEQFF. The DNA of the CDR3 is TGTGCCAGCAGCGGCGGGAGGATCTACAATGAGCAGTTCTTC. The chain links TRBV5-4 to TRBJ2-1, with 8 nucleotides matching TRBD2. This CDR3 is built from 14 residues. Germline loops: CDR1 SGHNT, CDR2 YYREEE (reference sequence). The junction had 3 bases not matched to a gene; V was cut back by 4 bases and J by 3 bases.

This clonotype was counted many times. This chain uses TRBV30 with TRBJ2-3, with 10 bases identical to TRBD1. Germline loops: CDR1 GTSNPN, CDR2 SVGIG (reference sequence). V dropped 3 bases and J dropped 4; count of bases not matched to a gene: 13. The CDR3 length is 17 residues. The CDR3 region is CAWSKDPGTGDADTQYF. The CDR3, as DNA: TGTGCCTGGAGCAAAGACCCCGGGACAGGGGACGCAGATACGCAGTATTTT.

This clonotype was seen a few times. The chain couples TRBV5-6 to TRBJ2-7, with a weak D call TRBD2 (6 bases). Germline CDR1 is SGHDT and CDR2 is YYEEEE. This CDR3 region has 14 residues. V shed 4 bases and J shed 4 bases, with 15 bases lying between them. CDR3 loop: CASSPGGGLYEQYF. The CDR3 DNA sequence: TGTGCCAGCAGCCCTGGTGGAGGGCTTTACGAGCAGTACTTC. The variable domain in full, with the rest retrieved from reference TRBV5-6 and TRBJ2-7, is DAGVTQSPTHLIKTRGQQVTLRCSPKSGHDTVSWYQQALGQGPQFIFQYYEEEERQRGNFPDRFSGHQFPNYSSELNVNALLLGDSALYLCASSPGGGLYEQYFGPGTRLTVT.

The chain combines TRBV12-3 or TRBV12-4 with TRBJ1-1; no clear D gene. The CDR3 consists of 14 residues. Trimming left V 7 bases short and J 4 bases short, with 16 bases between. The CDR3 coding sequence is TGTGCCAGCACCGTTGCGGGGTGGTTCACTGAAGCTTTCTTT. Translation: CASTVAGWFTEAFF.